The 17 T cell receptor beta chains below all came from one sample that was sequenced in a study of blood T cell repertoires in COVID-19. Here immunoSEQ multiplex PCR was the method, and the copy in TCRdb shows in-frame clones only, minus some. The sample holds over 300,000 clones; roughly 90% are singletons and the top ten take 0.95% to 1.5%. Sequenced: peripheral blood. Receptors originate from a man aged 40-49 years with acute or convalescent COVID-19.

V gene TRBV11-2 combines with J gene TRBJ2-2, with 12 positions matching TRBD2. CDR1 is SGHAT, CDR2 FQNNGV, per germline. The trim removed 5 bases at V and 0 bases at J, leaving 10 bases unmatched. There are 19 residues in the CDR3. CDR3 sequence reads: CASSPRPTSGRTNTGELFF. The CDR3, as DNA: TGTGCCAGCAGCCCCAGACCCACTAGCGGGAGGACGAACACCGGGGAGCTGTTTTTT.

The V and J genes are TRBV2 and TRBJ1-5; tentatively, D is TRBD1 (5 bases). Trimming removed 6 bases from V and 7 bases from J, with 13 bases in between. The CDR3 covers 13 residues. Germline CDR1 and CDR2: SNHLY and FYNNEI. The CDR3 reads CASSIQERQPQHF. In DNA form, the CDR3 reads TGTGCCAGCAGCATACAGGAGAGACAGCCCCAGCATTTT.

This chain uses TRBV14 with TRBJ2-7; no reliable D call. V lost 4 bases to trimming and J lost 4 bases, with 5 bases between them. Germline V gene sequence: CDR1 SGHDN, CDR2 FVKESK. CDR3 length: 11 amino acids. The CDR3: CASSPGYEQYF. CDR3 nucleotide sequence: TGTGCCAGCAGCCCCGGGTACGAGCAGTACTTC.

The chain combines TRBV27 with TRBJ2-7, with 11 bases fitting TRBD2. The CDR3 runs to 14 residues. Trimming removed 6 bases from V and 0 bases from J; junction bases left unmatched: 1. Germline CDR1 MNHEY, CDR2 SMNVEV (reference sequence). The CDR3 protein is CASRGLAASYEQYF. DNA of the CDR3: TGTGCCAGCAGGGGACTAGCGGCCTCCTACGAGCAGTACTTC.

V and J are TRBV28 and TRBJ2-7, with TRBD2 matching over 10 bases. The CDR3 consists of 16 residues. CDR1 MDHEN and CDR2 SYDVKM come from the germline V gene. V was clipped by 2 bases and J by 1 base; unmatched bases: 5. CDR3 sequence reads: CASSLPIAGGSYEQYF. The CDR3 DNA reads as TGTGCCAGCAGTTTACCCATAGCGGGGGGTTCCTACGAGCAGTACTTC.

The CDR3 DNA follows: TGCGCCAGCAGCCCCCCGGGGGAGGAGCAGTACTTC. Translated, it gives CASSPPGEEQYF. V gene TRBV5-1 combines with J gene TRBJ2-7, with a possible D match to TRBD2 (6 bases). The V and J ends lost 4 bases and 7 bases respectively, with 12 bases between them. The CDR3 consists of 12 residues. The V gene's germline CDR1 is SGHRS and CDR2 YFSETQ.

CDR3 amino acids: CASSSRQGKDYGYTF. The CDR3 region has the DNA TGTGCCAGCAGCTCCAGACAGGGTAAAGACTATGGCTACACCTTC. The V and J genes are TRBV4-2 and TRBJ1-2, with 7 bases aligning to TRBD1. This CDR3 contains 15 residues. Germline lookup yields CDR1 LGHNA and CDR2 YNFKEQ. The trim removed 5 bases at V and 3 bases at J, leaving 9 bases unmatched.

This clone was observed a single time. The chain links TRBV4-1 to TRBJ2-7; 12 bases match TRBD2. V lost 1 base, J lost 2 bases, and 6 bases stayed unmatched. The CDR3 extends over 17 amino acids. CDR1 and CDR2 (germline): MGHRA, YSYEKL. The CDR3 DNA follows: TGCGCCAGCAGCCAAGGGCTAGCGGGAGGGAGTCCCTACGAGCAGTACTTC. This gives the protein CASSQGLAGGSPYEQYF.

This chain joins TRBV20-1 and TRBJ2-7; no reliable D call. CDR1 and CDR2 (germline): DFQATT, SNEGSKA (reference sequence). Trimming left V 3 bases short and J 3 bases short, with 18 bases between. The CDR3 runs to 15 residues. CDR3: CSASGVNGVDYEQYF. The DNA for the CDR3 is TGCAGTGCTAGTGGGGTTAATGGAGTGGACTACGAGCAGTACTTC.

The V call is TRBV7-6, the J call TRBJ2-1; 11 positions agree with TRBD2. The V gene end was trimmed by 1 base and the J gene end by 5 bases; junction bases not matched to a gene: 1. Looked up from germline, CDR1 is SGHVS and CDR2 is FNYEAQ. The CDR3 runs to 15 residues. The CDR3 loop reads CASSLGLAGHNEQFF. The CDR3 DNA sequence: TGTGCCAGCAGCTTAGGACTAGCGGGGCACAATGAGCAGTTCTTC.

The chain recombines TRBV28 with TRBJ2-2, with 10 bases lining up with TRBD2. The CDR3 is 14 amino acids. In germline, CDR1 is MDHEN, CDR2 SYDVKM. Trimming took 7 bases from V and 5 from J; bases not matched to a gene: 4. The CDR3 coding sequence is TGTGCCAGCATGGGAGCGGGAGGGACCGGGGAGCTGTTTTTT. It yields the protein CASMGAGGTGELFF.

V gene TRBV2 combines with J gene TRBJ1-2; 11 positions match TRBD1. The CDR3 is 14 residues long. CDR1 SNHLY and CDR2 FYNNEI come from the germline V gene. Losses at the gene ends were 3 bases for V and 5 bases for J; bases not matched to a gene: 2. In DNA, the CDR3 is TGTGCCAGCAGTGAGGACAGGGGGCCATATGGCTACACCTTC. Amino acid sequence: CASSEDRGPYGYTF. The variable domain in full, completed from reference TRBV2 and TRBJ1-2, reads EPEVTQTPSHQVTQMGQEVILRCVPISNHLYFYWYRQILGQKVEFLVSFYNNEISEKSEIFDDQFSVERPDGSNFTLKIRSTKLEDSAMYFCASSEDRGPYGYTFGSGTRLTVV.

This chain uses TRBV9 with TRBJ2-5, with TRBD2 identical over 10 bases. The germline gives CDR1 SGDLS, CDR2 YYNGEE. The CDR3 is 18 amino acids. V shed 2 bases and J 1 base; nucleotides not matched to a gene: 11. CDR3 nucleotide sequence: TGTGCCAGCAGCGTGGGACTAGCGAATCTACCAGTCCAAGAGACCCAGTACTTC. Encoded protein: CASSVGLANLPVQETQYF.

The V and J genes are TRBV7-2 and TRBJ2-2, with TRBD2 identical over 16 bases. CDR3 length: 19 amino acids. Trimming took 2 bases from V and 2 from J; bases not matched to a gene: 5. Germline V gene data show CDR1 as SGHTA and CDR2 as FQGNSA. CDR3 coding DNA: TGTGCCAGCAGCTTACTGGGACTAGCGGGGGGGATAAACACCGGGGAGCTGTTTTTT. Its translation: CASSLLGLAGGINTGELFF.

The J gene is TRBJ2-1, the V gene TRBV7-9, with 9 positions matching TRBD2. Germline lookup yields CDR1 SEHNR and CDR2 FQNEAQ (reference sequence). This CDR3 contains 13 residues. The junction had 6 bases not matched to a gene; V was cut back by 6 bases and J by 9 bases. CDR3 amino acids: CASRKFSGSEQFF. The DNA of the CDR3 is TGTGCCAGCAGGAAGTTTAGCGGGAGTGAGCAGTTCTTC.

The rearrangement uses TRBV29-1 and TRBJ2-2, with D perhaps matching TRBD1 (5 bases). The germline V gene has CDR1 SQVTM and CDR2 ANQGSEA. Trimming stripped 7 bases from V and 2 bases from J, with 14 bases between. There are 14 residues in the CDR3. The CDR3 reads CSALQETNTGELFF. Written as DNA, the CDR3 is TGCAGCGCCTTACAGGAGACCAACACCGGGGAGCTGTTTTTT.

The V gene is TRBV28, the J gene TRBJ1-5; TRBD1 matches 10 bases. Germline loops: CDR1 MDHEN, CDR2 SYDVKM. The CDR3 has 15 amino acids. V shed 3 bases and J 5 bases; nucleotides not matched to a gene: 4. The CDR3 here is CASSFPTGGHQPQHF. The CDR3 DNA follows: TGTGCCAGCAGTTTCCCGACAGGGGGCCATCAGCCCCAGCATTTT.